Here is one T cell receptor beta chain with its context. Antigen: not known. The data belong to a study of post-analysis software for immune sequencing data. General observations from the study: Controls showed lower frequencies than patients for four to six TRBV segments, and TRBV5-6, TRBV5-1 and TRBV20-1 were among these. In multiple sclerosis, normalized Chao1 diversity was significantly below that of controls.

The CDR3 runs 13 residues. V shed 4 bases and J shed 2 bases, with 12 bases lying between them. Germline assignment: CDR1 SQVTM and CDR2 ANQGSEA. cDNA libraries for TCR beta contained unique molecular identifiers. From the PCR reads, TCRdb called clonotypes with MiXCR, one entry per CDR3 protein. The repertoire has roughly 620,000 distinct CDR3 sequences, 44% of them found once; the top ten carry around 1.7%. The clonotype was recovered from a girl between 5 and 17 years old with multiple sclerosis. Specimen: blood. The chain couples TRBV29-1 to TRBJ2-7; D might be TRBD1 (6 bases). CDR3 in amino acids: CSVAADSAYEQYF. In DNA, the CDR3 is TGCAGCGTTGCAGCGGACAGCGCCTACGAGCAGTACTTC.